This TCR beta chain was profiled in a study of long-term antiretroviral therapy in people with HIV. Germline V gene lookup returns CDR1 SGHTA and CDR2 FQGNSA. With V trimmed by 5 bases and J by 2 bases, 5 bases remained unmatched. The CDR3 totals 14 residues. Study outcomes and limitations: Before ART, certain clones expanded, and these dominated the repertoire at all time points. Despite increasing after ART, diversity remained lower than that of transplant donor controls. There were no data on ART adherence, viral resistance or therapy changes, a gap that limits inferences about post-ART repertoire changes.

Survey-level resolution applied to immunoSEQ assay v3.0. Generated by immunoSEQ multiplex PCR, the TCRdb table keeps only in-frame clones and is missing some. The data contain 34,000 or so clones, 94% of them singletons. This clone appeared once. Its antigen is not identified. Sequencing used unsorted PBMCs, obtained just over 5 years after starting antiretroviral therapy. This receptor was obtained from a woman between 45 and 60 years old with HIV. The chain uses TRBV7-2 and TRBJ1-2; 7 nucleotides match TRBD1. CDR3 in DNA: TGTGCCAGCAGCCGACAGGGTGGAAACTATGGCTACACCTTC. It specifies CASSRQGGNYGYTF.